The 3 T cell receptor beta chains given below trace back to one sample, sequenced in a study of T cells after yellow fever vaccination. Each CDR3 protein gets one entry after TCRdb re-called the 5' RACE reads with MiXCR. The sample consists of more than 300,000 distinct CDR3 sequences, approximately 12% of them appearing once. Material: CD4+ T cells sorted from PBMCs, obtained 45 days after the yellow fever booster vaccination. Receptor source: a man aged 18 to 30 who received the YFV17D yellow fever vaccine.

This clonotype showed up just a few times. This rearrangement joins TRBV4-1 to TRBJ2-3, with no clear D. The V end lost 1 base, the J end lost 3 bases, and 20 bases lay between the germline ends. Germline V CDR1 and CDR2: MGHRA, YSYEKL. This CDR3 comprises 18 residues. The DNA of the CDR3 is TGCGCCAGCAGCCAAGGATCCTATCCCCTAGTGGGGACAGATACGCAGTATTTT. It encodes CASSQGSYPLVGTDTQYF.

Note on this clonotype: A much larger clone differs by one base, so this may be a read error. V is TRBV7-7 and J is TRBJ2-3; the match to TRBD1 covers 7 bases. Germline V gene lookup returns CDR1 SSHAT and CDR2 FNYEAQ (reference sequence). The CDR3 is 14 amino acids. The CDR3 coding sequence is TGTGCCAGCAGCCCGGGACAGTTCACAGATACGCTGTATTTT. Residues: CASSPGQFTDTLYF.

This clonotype was observed at least ten times. The J gene is TRBJ2-5, the V gene TRBV7-8; 8 bases map to TRBD2. V lost 8 bases, J lost 4 bases, and 6 bases stayed unmatched. The germline V gene has CDR1 SGHVS and CDR2 FQNEAQ. The CDR3 loop spans 13 amino acids. The CDR3 protein is CASGSRGGETQYF. The CDR3 DNA follows: TGTGCCAGCGGATCACGGGGGGGAGAGACCCAGTACTTC.